Sequencing of this TCR beta chain was carried out in a study of cytomegalovirus exposure and HLA in healthy donors. Looking at the study overall: Among several hundred genotyped donors, approximately 80% fell in the Caucasian-associated ancestry cluster.

The CDR3 spans 15 residues. As to this clone: Antigen unknown.

Researchers ran the PCR with 60 Vbeta and 13 Jbeta primers. This table comes from immunoSEQ multiplex PCR, and its TCRdb copy is limited to in-frame clones, with some not included. The sample contains 80,000 to 100,000 clones, 75% to 85% of which appear only once. Overall study findings and caveats: Accurate predictions that matched the HLA-A and HLA-B alleles of most subjects were reportedly made from TCR beta sequences. As a later analysis showed, a missense DCLRE1C variant was linked to trimming of TCR beta V- and J-genes.

The sequencing sample was made of PBMCs. This sequence originates from a man aged 18 to 30 in good health and CMV-seropositive. The chain uses TRBV21-1 and TRBJ1-6. TRBV21-1 counts as a pseudogene. The CDR3 loop reads CAGAGRFSYNSPLHF. CDR3 nucleotide sequence: TGTGCAGGGGCGGGGCGTTTCTCCTATAATTCACCCCTCCACTTT.